Shown below are 18 T cell receptor beta chains from a single sample sequenced in a study of blood T cell repertoires in COVID-19 (dated by TCRdb to 2018 to 2021). Library creation used the immunoSEQ multiplex PCR assay. The clones in this table, taken by TCRdb from immuneACCESS, are in-frame only. Not every clone is retained; where verified, under half of the shortfall comes from an unresolved V gene, and the cause of the rest is unknown. The sample yields more than 350,000 clones; 88% were counted once. The ten largest clones capture about 1.5% of the sample. The specimen sequenced was PBMCs or T cells enriched from blood (not recorded which). These receptors were taken from a woman younger than 30 who had been exposed to COVID-19.

This clone is a singleton in its sample. The rearrangement uses TRBV5-1 and TRBJ1-1; 8 bases match TRBD1. The CDR3 covers 13 residues. The J segment lost 10 bases and the V segment lost 3 bases, leaving 8 bases of the junction unmatched. Germline CDR1 SGHRS, CDR2 YFSETQ. The CDR3, as DNA: TGCGCCAGCAGCTCACCGACAGGGGTAATAGCTTTCTTT. This encodes CASSSPTGVIAFF.

The count of this clone is one. This rearrangement joins TRBV12-3 or TRBV12-4 to TRBJ1-2; 8 bases fit TRBD1. The length of the CDR3 is 12 residues. Losses at the gene ends were 6 bases for V and 6 bases for J; bases not matched to a gene: 3. CDR3 DNA: TGTGCCAGCAGATCAGGGGGCCATGGCTACACCTTC. Translating gives CASRSGGHGYTF.

This sequence joins TRBV6-2 or TRBV6-3 and TRBJ2-7; D perhaps matches TRBD1 (5 bases). This CDR3 comprises 14 residues. Deletions cut 4 bases from V and 2 bases from J, with 12 bases between. Germline V gene sequence: CDR1 MNHEY, CDR2 SVGEGT. For the CDR3, the DNA is TGTGCCAGCAGTTTATGGACACCCCCCTACGAGCAGTACTTC. It is translated as CASSLWTPPYEQYF.

This chain uses TRBV7-9 with TRBJ1-1, with 7 bases fitting TRBD1. The CDR3 has 14 residues. The trim removed 8 bases at V and 4 bases at J, leaving 10 bases unmatched. From germline, CDR1 is SEHNR and CDR2 FQNEAQ (reference sequence). CDR3 sequence reads: CASGGTVEGTEAFF. In nucleotides, the CDR3 is TGTGCCAGCGGGGGGACAGTTGAAGGCACTGAAGCTTTCTTT.

V usage is TRBV7-6 and J usage is TRBJ2-1, with TRBD2 matching over 8 bases. The CDR3 sequence is 14 residues long. CDR1 is SGHVS, CDR2 FNYEAQ, per germline. V was pared by 5 bases and J by 2 bases, with 2 bases of the junction left unmatched. Here the CDR3 reads CASSQAGAYNEQFF. CDR3 coding DNA: TGTGCCAGCAGCCAAGCGGGAGCCTACAATGAGCAGTTCTTC.

The J gene is TRBJ2-7, the V gene TRBV7-8; TRBD2 matches 13 bases. Trimming cost V 5 bases and J 0 bases; bases outside gene matches: 10. Per the germline V gene, CDR1 is SGHVS and CDR2 is FQNEAQ. The CDR3 is made up of 18 amino acids. The chain's CDR3 is CASSQLAGGPPSSYEQYF. Written as DNA, the CDR3 is TGTGCCAGCAGCCAACTAGCGGGAGGGCCCCCGAGCTCCTACGAGCAGTACTTC.

Comments on this clone: The junction departs from the called germline gene at one end, perhaps through a read error. The same CDR3 also results from other DNA sequences found in this sample. This sequence joins TRBV2 and TRBJ2-7; D remains unclear. The CDR3 extends over 13 amino acids. The germline V gene encodes CDR1 SNHLY and CDR2 FYNNEI. The CDR3 sequence: CASSVTVLYEQYF. Written as DNA, the CDR3 is TGTGCCAGCAGTGTGACTGTACTCTACGAACAGTACTTC.

This clone was detected only once. V usage is TRBV5-4 and J usage is TRBJ2-1; TRBD1 is a possible D gene (5 bases). Germline CDR1 SGHNT, CDR2 YYREEE (reference sequence). V was pared by 3 bases and J by 6 bases, with 16 bases between. CDR3 size: 15 residues. The CDR3 DNA follows: TGTGCCAGCAGCTACCTAGGATTAGGGGTCAATGAGCAGTTCTTC. It translates to CASSYLGLGVNEQFF.

J is TRBJ1-6 and V is TRBV7-9, with 8 bases fitting TRBD1. After removal of 5 bases from V and 7 bases from J, the junction contained 7 bases not matched to a gene. Germline values: CDR1 SEHNR, CDR2 FQNEAQ (reference sequence). This CDR3 is built from 15 residues. CDR3 DNA: TGTGCCAGCAGCGCGGGCACAGGGGGAAATTCACCCCTCCACTTT. Amino acid sequence: CASSAGTGGNSPLHF.

The chain couples TRBV19 to TRBJ1-1; D remains ambiguous. V was cut by 0 bases and J by 0 bases, with 14 bases left in between. CDR1 is LNHDA and CDR2 is SQIVND in the germline V gene (reference sequence). The CDR3 has 17 residues. CDR3: CASSIESLGLMNTEAFF. The CDR3 nucleotides are TGTGCCAGTAGTATAGAATCCTTGGGCCTAATGAACACTGAAGCTTTCTTT.

This rearrangement joins TRBV27 to TRBJ2-2; D remains unclear. Germline V CDR1 and CDR2: MNHEY, SMNVEV (reference sequence). Trimming removed 5 bases from V and 7 bases from J, with 8 bases in between. The CDR3 is 12 amino acids. The CDR3 DNA is TGTGCCAGCAGTCTTAGAGTCGGGGAGCTGTTTTTT. The encoded protein is CASSLRVGELFF.

This rearrangement joins TRBV24-1 to TRBJ2-3; D is perhaps TRBD1 (5 bases). Per the germline V gene, CDR1 is KGHDR and CDR2 is SFDVKD. V lost 3 bases to trimming and J lost 3 bases, with 15 bases between them. The CDR3 is 16 amino acids. CDR3 protein: CATSDAAGARTDTQYF. For the CDR3, the DNA is TGTGCCACCAGTGATGCGGCTGGGGCGCGGACAGATACGCAGTATTTT.

V is TRBV28 and J is TRBJ1-5; possibly TRBD1 for D (5 bases). V was clipped by 1 base and J by 5 bases, with 15 bases between them. The CDR3 length is 16 residues. The germline V gene has CDR1 MDHEN and CDR2 SYDVKM. CDR3 coding DNA: TGTGCCAGCAGTTTATACGGGCAGGGAAGGGATCAGCCCCAGCATTTT. Amino acids: CASSLYGQGRDQPQHF.

This chain connects TRBV11-2 to TRBJ2-7; TRBD2 agrees at 8 bases. CDR1 SGHAT and CDR2 FQNNGV come from the germline V gene. There are 16 residues in the CDR3. With V trimmed by 0 bases and J by 1 base, 5 bases remained unmatched. The CDR3 sequence is CASSLDSGSVSYEQYF. The CDR3 DNA is TGTGCCAGCAGCTTAGACAGCGGGAGTGTATCCTACGAGCAGTACTTC.

The chain carries TRBV9 and TRBJ1-2; 8 nucleotides align to TRBD1. After removal of 3 bases from V and 4 bases from J, the junction contained 5 bases not matched to a gene. This CDR3 comprises 14 residues. The V gene's germline CDR1 is SGDLS and CDR2 YYNGEE. The CDR3 DNA follows: TGTGCCAGCAGCGCTGGACAGGGAAGCTATGGCTACACCTTC. Encoded protein: CASSAGQGSYGYTF.

This clone was found a few times. V gene TRBV29-1 combines with J gene TRBJ2-5; TRBD1 agrees at 7 bases. The CDR3 length is 15 residues. Trimming cost V 7 bases and J 1 base; bases outside gene matches: 12. Looked up from germline, CDR1 is SQVTM and CDR2 is ANQGSEA. DNA of the CDR3: TGCAGCGCCCGACCCATTACAGGGGCCCAAGAGACCCAGTACTTC. This encodes CSARPITGAQETQYF.

The V and J genes are TRBV6-4 and TRBJ2-7; 11 positions agree with TRBD2. CDR1 is MRHNA, CDR2 SNTAGT, per germline. CDR3 length: 15 residues. Trimming cost V 9 bases and J 1 base; bases outside gene matches: 8. The CDR3, as DNA: TGTGCCAGATCCTGGGGACTAGCGGATTCCTACGAGCAGTACTTC. Translated: CARSWGLADSYEQYF.

V gene TRBV4-2 combines with J gene TRBJ2-1, with TRBD2 matching 9 bases. V lost 2 bases, J lost 1 base, and 15 bases stayed unmatched. In germline, CDR1 is LGHNA, CDR2 YNFKEQ. The CDR3 contains 20 residues. CDR3 nucleotides: TGTGCCAGCAGCCAACCATCTGGCGGGAGGGGCCCGCCGTCCTACAATGAGCAGTTCTTC. It encodes CASSQPSGGRGPPSYNEQFF.